The 23 T cell receptor beta chains below all came from one sample that was sequenced in a study of T cells after yellow fever vaccination. TCRdb processed the 5' RACE reads anew with MiXCR; each CDR3 protein has one entry. The profile shows about 550,000 distinct CDR3 sequences, around 21% of them singletons. The sequenced sample was PBMCs, obtained 15 days after the yellow fever booster vaccination. The receptors were gathered from a man aged 30 to 45 who received the YFV17D yellow fever vaccine.

This clonotype was recorded a few times. This chain connects TRBV2 to TRBJ2-4; 8 bases agree with TRBD1. V was pared by 9 bases and J by 0 bases, with 7 bases of the junction left unmatched. CDR1 is SNHLY and CDR2 is FYNNEI in the germline V gene. The CDR3 spans 15 residues. The CDR3 spells CASGTGVIAKNIQYF. The CDR3 coding sequence is TGTGCCAGTGGGACAGGAGTTATAGCCAAAAACATTCAGTACTTC.

DNA for the CDR3: TGCGCCAGCACTCGAAGCGGGAGTAGTGGGGATACGCAGTATTTT. Translating gives CASTRSGSSGDTQYF. The V and J genes are TRBV4-3 and TRBJ2-3; 8 bases line up with TRBD2. This CDR3 region has 15 residues. CDR1 is LGHNA, CDR2 YSLEER, per germline. Trimming removed 7 bases from V and 6 bases from J; junction bases left unmatched: 12.

The CDR3 nucleotides read TGTGCCACCAGCAGCCGAGGACAGGGTAAAGACCTTAGCAATCAGCCCCAGCATTTT. This translates into CATSSRGQGKDLSNQPQHF. The J gene is TRBJ1-5, the V gene TRBV15; 8 bases match TRBD1. The CDR3 is 19 residues long. The ends lost 3 bases at V and 0 bases at J; junction bases unmatched: 13. The V gene's germline CDR1 is LNHNV and CDR2 YYDKDF (reference sequence).

The chain combines TRBV29-1 with TRBJ1-2; D might be TRBD1 (5 bases). V was pared by 1 base and J by 10 bases, with 16 bases between. This CDR3 spans 13 amino acids. The germline V gene has CDR1 SQVTM and CDR2 ANQGSEA. CDR3 sequence (DNA): TGCAGCGTTGAAGGGGGGAGAGTAGGACTCTACACCTTC. The encoded protein is CSVEGGRVGLYTF.

The table lists this clonotype with a few counts. This rearrangement joins TRBV5-6 to TRBJ2-7, with D possibly matching TRBD2 (5 bases). This CDR3 is 13 amino acids long. Looked up from germline, CDR1 is SGHDT and CDR2 is YYEEEE. V lost 2 bases, J lost 4 bases, and 10 bases lay in between. Here the CDR3 reads CASSFIRTYEQYF. The CDR3 DNA reads as TGTGCCAGCAGCTTCATACGGACTTACGAGCAGTACTTC.

This chain joins TRBV15 and TRBJ2-4, with 7 positions matching TRBD1. V lost 2 bases, J lost 6 bases, and 4 bases stayed unmatched. CDR1 and CDR2 (germline): LNHNV, YYDKDF (reference sequence). The CDR3 contains 14 residues. The CDR3 loop is CATSRFDRVNIQYF. The CDR3 nucleotides read TGTGCCACCAGCAGATTCGACAGGGTAAACATTCAGTACTTC.

The chain recombines TRBV4-1 with TRBJ1-5; weak D call: TRBD1 (6 bases). The CDR3 has 15 residues. Germline V gene sequence: CDR1 MGHRA, CDR2 YSYEKL. V lost 5 bases and J 5 bases, leaving 16 bases between the germline ends. In DNA form, the CDR3 reads TGCGCCAGCAGCGAGGGACACGGGGGACATCAGCCCCAGCATTTT. Amino acids: CASSEGHGGHQPQHF.

This chain links TRBV3-1 with TRBJ2-1, with TRBD2 matching 8 bases. Germline-derived CDR1 and CDR2 are LGHDT and YNNKEL (reference sequence). This CDR3 contains 13 residues. After removal of 5 bases from V and 16 bases from J, the junction contained 13 bases not matched to a gene. CDR3 protein: CASSYVRGGRLFF. CDR3 sequence (DNA): TGTGCCAGCAGCTACGTACGGGGCGGGAGGTTATTCTTC.

The chain joins TRBV7-2 to TRBJ2-7; D not resolved. This CDR3 comprises 13 residues. Germline loops: CDR1 SGHTA, CDR2 FQGNSA. Trimming shortened V by 5 bases and J by 2 bases, and 10 bases separated the two germline ends. The CDR3 DNA follows: TGTGCCAGCAGCGTATACAGAGCCTACGAGCAGTACTTC. Protein product: CASSVYRAYEQYF.

This clonotype was counted many times. The chain links TRBV28 to TRBJ2-3; D is unclear. The CDR3 consists of 13 residues. V shed 8 bases and J shed 4 bases, with 13 bases lying between them. Germline V gene lookup returns CDR1 MDHEN and CDR2 SYDVKM. The CDR3 DNA reads TGTGCCAGCGGAGATTTGTTCGCAGATACGCAGTATTTT. The encoded protein is CASGDLFADTQYF.

The V call is TRBV9, the J call TRBJ2-7; 8 bases fit TRBD1. V shed 3 bases and J 5 bases; nucleotides not matched to a gene: 7. Germline CDR1 and CDR2: SGDLS and YYNGEE. The CDR3 runs 14 residues. Here the CDR3 reads CASSAQGALNEQYF. The DNA of the CDR3 is TGTGCCAGCAGCGCGCAGGGGGCTTTAAACGAGCAGTACTTC.

In this sample, this clonotype turned up once. The chain combines TRBV12-3 or TRBV12-4 with TRBJ2-3, with 10 bases identical to TRBD2. This CDR3 region has 15 residues. V lost 5 bases, J lost 4 bases, and 6 bases stayed unmatched. The CDR3 DNA reads as TGTGCCAGCAGTCCTAGCGGGAGTTTCGCAGATACGCAGTATTTT. Translation: CASSPSGSFADTQYF.

The chain recombines TRBV20-1 with TRBJ1-5; D perhaps matches TRBD1 (5 bases). Trimming took 0 bases from V and 5 from J, leaving 17 bases between them. The CDR3 has 16 amino acids. CDR1 and CDR2 (germline): DFQATT, SNEGSKA (reference sequence). CDR3 sequence reads: CSAREGAGLEDQPQHF. Written as DNA, the CDR3 is TGCAGTGCTAGAGAAGGGGCGGGATTGGAAGATCAGCCCCAGCATTTT.

The V and J genes are TRBV12-3 or TRBV12-4 and TRBJ2-6; TRBD1 matches at 9 bases. V was clipped by 4 bases and J by 0 bases; unmatched bases: 4. The CDR3 sequence is 17 residues long. Written as DNA, the CDR3 is TGTGCCAGCAGTTGGGGGACAGGGAGCTCTGGGGCCAACGTCCTGACTTTC. Translated: CASSWGTGSSGANVLTF.

The table lists this clonotype with many counts. The V gene is TRBV7-8, the J gene TRBJ2-2; 7 nucleotides line up with TRBD2. This CDR3 spans 16 amino acids. V lost 5 bases and J lost 0; bases outside the gene matches: 6. The germline gives CDR1 SGHVS, CDR2 FQNEAQ. CDR3 nucleotide sequence: TGTGCCAGCAGCATCACCGGGACTACGAACACCGGGGAGCTGTTTTTT. It is translated as CASSITGTTNTGELFF.

This clonotype was found a few times. This sequence joins TRBV20-1 and TRBJ1-6; D perhaps matches TRBD1 (6 bases). The CDR3 is made up of 15 amino acids. Germline-derived CDR1 and CDR2 are DFQATT and SNEGSKA (reference sequence). V was cut by 6 bases and J by 6 bases, with 18 bases left in between. The CDR3 is CSAVTPGAGNSPLHF. For the CDR3, the DNA is TGCAGTGCCGTTACTCCGGGGGCGGGTAATTCACCCCTCCACTTT.

J is TRBJ1-1 and V is TRBV19; D remains ambiguous. Deletions cut 8 bases from V and 0 bases from J, with 10 bases between. The germline CDR1 and CDR2 sequences are LNHDA and SQIVND (reference sequence). This CDR3 has 13 amino acids. The CDR3 nucleotides read TGTGCCAGTTCGACCGAAATGAACACTGAAGCTTTCTTT. This encodes CASSTEMNTEAFF.

This clonotype was detected only a few times. The chain links TRBV7-8 to TRBJ2-1; 7 bases match TRBD2. The CDR3 has 15 residues. In germline, CDR1 is SGHVS, CDR2 FQNEAQ. J lost 4 bases, V lost 2 bases, and 5 bases had no gene match. CDR3 sequence reads: CASSLPPSGYNEQFF. The DNA of the CDR3 is TGTGCCAGCAGCTTACCCCCTAGCGGTTACAATGAGCAGTTCTTC.

The V call is TRBV29-1, the J call TRBJ2-3; 8 nucleotides align to TRBD2. V dropped 7 bases and J dropped 8; count of bases not matched to a gene: 11. The germline V gene encodes CDR1 SQVTM and CDR2 ANQGSEA. The CDR3 runs 13 residues. In DNA form, the CDR3 reads TGCAGCGCAAAGCGGGAGAGCCTAACTACGCAGTATTTT. Protein product: CSAKRESLTTQYF.

The rearrangement joins TRBV7-9 to TRBJ2-3, with 8 positions matching TRBD1. After removal of 4 bases from V and 0 bases from J, the junction contained 6 bases not matched to a gene. Germline CDR1 is SEHNR and CDR2 is FQNEAQ (reference sequence). This CDR3 comprises 16 residues. The CDR3 nucleotides are TGTGCCAGCAGCTCCGGACAGGGACGGAGCACAGATACGCAGTATTTT. Residues: CASSSGQGRSTDTQYF. Full variable domain (remainder filled in from reference TRBV7-9 and TRBJ2-3): DTGVSQNPRHKITKRGQNVTFRCDPISEHNRLYWYRQTLGQGPEFLTYFQNEAQLEKSRLLSDRFSAERPKGSFSTLEIQRTEQGDSAMYLCASSSGQGRSTDTQYFGPGTRLTVL.

The chain recombines TRBV7-2 with TRBJ2-5; 14 bases match TRBD2. The CDR3 sequence is 16 residues long. The trim removed 5 bases at V and 7 bases at J, leaving 9 bases unmatched. CDR1 and CDR2 (germline): SGHTA, FQGNSA. The CDR3, as DNA: TGTGCCAGCAGCCTAGGGACTAGCGGGAGCTTCGGGACCCAGTACTTC. Encoded protein: CASSLGTSGSFGTQYF.

The chain employs TRBV27 and TRBJ2-4; TRBD1 might be the D (5 bases). The germline V and J ends were trimmed by 6 bases and 0 bases, with 9 bases remaining between them. The germline V gene encodes CDR1 MNHEY and CDR2 SMNVEV (reference sequence). CDR3 size: 14 residues. In DNA, the CDR3 is TGTGCCAGCAGCACAGGATTAGCCAAAAACATTCAGTACTTC. Protein sequence: CASSTGLAKNIQYF.

The chain combines TRBV5-4 with TRBJ2-2; D might be TRBD2 (5 bases). Per the germline V gene, CDR1 is SGHNT and CDR2 is YYREEE (reference sequence). The CDR3 contains 14 residues. The V end lost 0 bases, the J end lost 10 bases, and 13 bases lay between the germline ends. CDR3 in amino acids: CASSLGTAEEELFF. DNA for the CDR3: TGTGCCAGCAGCTTGGGCACGGCGGAGGAGGAGCTGTTTTTT.